The 22 T cell receptor beta chains presented below share a single source sample, sequenced in a study of early T cells in non-severe SARS-CoV-2 infection. TCRdb recomputed calls from the 5' RACE reads with MiXCR, one row per CDR3 protein. The data contain more than 55,000 distinct CDR3 sequences, around 9% of them singletons. Input material: whole blood. The source is an adult who was a healthcare worker with PCR-confirmed SARS-CoV-2 infection or an uninfected control (not recorded which).

This clonotype was counted many times. The chain joins TRBV6-5 to TRBJ1-5; D unresolved. The CDR3 consists of 13 residues. Trimming shortened V by 3 bases and J by 10 bases, and 13 bases separated the two germline ends. Germline V gene sequence: CDR1 MNHEY, CDR2 SVGAGI. The CDR3 DNA reads as TGTGCCAGCAGTTATCTTACCGGGAGCCCCCAGCATTTT. Encoded protein: CASSYLTGSPQHF.

This clonotype was seen ten or more times. The J gene is TRBJ2-7, the V gene TRBV2; 9 bases match TRBD2. J gave up 5 bases and V 0 bases, and 8 bases lay outside the gene matches. The CDR3 loop spans 16 amino acids. Germline CDR1 is SNHLY and CDR2 is FYNNEI. The CDR3 DNA follows: TGTGCCAGCAGTGAAGCCAGGGCTAGCGGGAACCACGAGCAGTACTTC. Its translation is CASSEARASGNHEQYF.

In this sample, this clonotype turned up a few times. V is TRBV18 and J is TRBJ2-4; possibly TRBD2 for D (5 bases). This CDR3 is built from 15 residues. V was shortened by 1 base and J by 3 bases, with 10 bases between the two germline ends. CDR1 and CDR2 from the germline V gene are KGHSH and LQKENI. The CDR3 sequence: CASSPLSVSKNIQYF. CDR3 DNA sequence: TGTGCCAGCTCACCACTTAGCGTGAGCAAAAACATTCAGTACTTC.

Many counts were recorded for this clonotype. This rearrangement joins TRBV18 to TRBJ1-2; D gene ambiguous. There are 14 residues in the CDR3. CDR1 and CDR2 (germline): KGHSH, LQKENI. Trimming removed 6 bases from V and 5 bases from J, with 16 bases in between. The CDR3 is CASSDVGDRYGYTF. Here the CDR3 DNA reads TGTGCCAGCTCCGACGTAGGCGACCGTTATGGCTACACCTTC.

This clonotype has more than one count but fewer than ten. The chain combines TRBV5-1 with TRBJ2-5; 7 bases fit TRBD1. The CDR3 has 14 residues. The germline V gene encodes CDR1 SGHRS and CDR2 YFSETQ. Germline trimming cut 2 bases from V and 3 bases from J; bases unmatched to any gene: 4. The CDR3 DNA follows: TGCGCCAGCAGCTTCCTGGGACAGAAAGAGACCCAGTACTTC. This sequence encodes CASSFLGQKETQYF.

This clonotype occurred many times. The chain has TRBV4-3 and TRBJ2-2, with D unclear. CDR3 length: 15 amino acids. Trimming cost V 3 bases and J 3 bases, with 11 bases left between them. Germline CDR1 reads LGHNA; CDR2 reads YSLEER. DNA of the CDR3: TGCGCCAGCAGCCATGGCAGGCTCTACACCGGGGAGCTGTTTTTT. Its protein is CASSHGRLYTGELFF.

CDR3 sequence (DNA): TGTGCCACCGAGAGGTCGGTTCTCAATGAGCAGTTCTTC. Protein: CATERSVLNEQFF. This chain uses TRBV28 with TRBJ2-1; D unclear. The V gene lost 10 bases and the J gene lost 6 bases, with 16 bases spanning the gap. CDR1 and CDR2 (germline): MDHEN, SYDVKM. The CDR3 loop spans 13 amino acids.

This clonotype qualifies as medium-sized. The chain recombines TRBV27 with TRBJ2-1; D might be TRBD2 (5 bases). Trimming stripped 6 bases from V and 7 bases from J, with 10 bases between. Germline V gives CDR1 MNHEY, CDR2 SMNVEV (reference sequence). The CDR3 contains 12 residues. DNA for the CDR3: TGTGCCAGCAGCCAGGACTTTAATGAGCAGTTCTTC. Its protein product is CASSQDFNEQFF.

This clonotype occurred many times. This chain connects TRBV29-1 to TRBJ2-7, with unresolved D. This CDR3 spans 12 amino acids. Germline values: CDR1 SQVTM, CDR2 ANQGSEA. Trimming shortened V by 4 bases and J by 0 bases, and 7 bases separated the two germline ends. CDR3 region: CSVGWDSYEQYF. The CDR3 region has the DNA TGCAGCGTTGGATGGGACTCCTACGAGCAGTACTTC.

This clonotype has more than one count but fewer than ten. The rearrangement links TRBV12-3 or TRBV12-4 to TRBJ2-7; D is possibly TRBD2 (5 bases). Trimming shortened V by 7 bases and J by 0 bases, and 19 bases separated the two germline ends. This CDR3 region has 16 residues. The CDR3 DNA is TGTGCCAGCACCAGCTCGGTATTAGCGACCTCCTACGAGCAGTACTTC. It encodes CASTSSVLATSYEQYF.

This clonotype has just a few counts. The V and J genes are TRBV6-4 and TRBJ2-1, with 13 bases matching TRBD2. This CDR3 is 16 amino acids long. Germline V gene sequence: CDR1 MRHNA, CDR2 SNTAGT. V lost 6 bases and J lost 8; bases outside the gene matches: 10. CDR3 residues: CASRRLAGGPRDEQFF. In nucleotides, the CDR3 is TGTGCCAGCAGAAGACTAGCGGGAGGACCTAGGGATGAGCAGTTCTTC.

This clonotype was counted a few times. This chain links TRBV12-5 with TRBJ1-2; a possible D gene is TRBD1 (5 bases). With 7 bases removed from V and 4 bases from J, the gap between germline ends came to 10 bases. The V gene's germline CDR1 is LGHNT and CDR2 FRNRAP. CDR3 length equals 12 residues. This CDR3 is CASAEGTYGYTF. The CDR3 DNA is TGTGCTAGTGCCGAGGGGACCTATGGCTACACCTTC. The full variable domain, in which reference TRBV12-5 and TRBJ1-2 provide the parts outside the CDR3, is DARVTQTPRHKVTEMGQEVTMRCQPILGHNTVFWYRQTMMQGLELLAYFRNRAPLDDSGMPKDRFSAEMPDATLATLKIQPSEPRDSAVYFCASAEGTYGYTFGSGTRLTVV.

Ten or more counts support this clonotype. This chain connects TRBV20-1 to TRBJ2-5, with D tentatively TRBD1 or TRBD2 (6 bases each). V lost 0 bases and J lost 3, with 14 bases in between. The germline V gene encodes CDR1 DFQATT and CDR2 SNEGSKA (reference sequence). The CDR3 covers 15 residues. As DNA, the CDR3 is TGCAGTGCTAGAGACGGGGGCAGGTACGAAGAGACCCAGTACTTC. Protein product: CSARDGGRYEETQYF.

In its sample, this clonotype is medium-sized. The chain links TRBV2 to TRBJ1-5, with TRBD1 identical over 7 bases. Per the germline V gene, CDR1 is SNHLY and CDR2 is FYNNEI. This CDR3 comprises 15 residues. V was pared by 7 bases and J by 8 bases, with 14 bases of the junction left unmatched. This CDR3 is CASKGGGGDFKPQHF. For the CDR3, the DNA is TGTGCCAGCAAGGGCGGAGGGGGCGATTTCAAGCCCCAGCATTTT.

A few counts support this clonotype. The chain combines TRBV4-1 with TRBJ2-5; 10 nucleotides agree with TRBD2. The CDR3 has 16 residues. The germline V gene encodes CDR1 MGHRA and CDR2 YSYEKL. The trim removed 4 bases at V and 5 bases at J, leaving 10 bases unmatched. The CDR3 here is CASSPAGGRVEETQYF. The CDR3 DNA sequence: TGCGCCAGCAGCCCAGCGGGAGGGAGGGTCGAGGAGACCCAGTACTTC.

This clonotype was seen more than once but under ten times. The J gene is TRBJ1-1, the V gene TRBV15; D might be TRBD1 (5 bases). CDR1 is LNHNV, CDR2 YYDKDF, per germline (reference sequence). This CDR3 has 13 amino acids. Trimming stripped 1 base from V and 4 bases from J, with 7 bases between. DNA of the CDR3: TGTGCCACCAGCAGAGTCGGGGGCACTGAAGCTTTCTTT. It yields the protein CATSRVGGTEAFF. Full variable domain (rest looked up from reference TRBV15 and TRBJ1-1): DAMVIQNPRYQVTQFGKPVTLSCSQTLNHNVMYWYQQKSSQAPKLLFHYYDKDFNNEADTPDNFQSRRPNTSFCFLDIRSPGLGDTAMYLCATSRVGGTEAFFGQGTRLTVV.

This clonotype was counted at least ten times. The chain links TRBV5-5 to TRBJ2-4, with a tentative D call TRBD1 (5 bases). The germline V gene has CDR1 SGHKS and CDR2 YYEKEE (reference sequence). Trimming cost V 4 bases and J 7 bases, with 18 bases left between them. CDR3 length: 15 residues. CDR3 protein: CASSPDSRNRNIQYF. As DNA, the CDR3 is TGTGCCAGCAGCCCCGACTCTCGTAACAGGAACATTCAGTACTTC.

The genes are TRBV6-6 and TRBJ1-3; unclear D gene. The CDR3 runs 17 residues. The V gene lost 2 bases and the J gene lost 0 bases, with 14 bases spanning the gap. Germline CDR1 reads MNHNY; CDR2 reads SVGAGI (reference sequence). CDR3 coding DNA: TGTGCCAGCAGTTACGGGTCTCCGCGTGTCTCTGGAAACACCATATATTTT. Translated, it gives CASSYGSPRVSGNTIYF.

This clonotype showed up just a few times. This chain connects TRBV27 to TRBJ2-7; 9 bases map to TRBD1. From germline, CDR1 is MNHEY and CDR2 SMNVEV (reference sequence). The CDR3 extends over 14 amino acids. After removal of 3 bases from V and 6 bases from J, the junction contained 6 bases not matched to a gene. In DNA form, the CDR3 reads TGTGCCAGCAGTTTGTTTACAGGGGGCAGCGAGCAGTACTTC. Translating gives CASSLFTGGSEQYF.

Concerning this clonotype itself: At one boundary the junction diverges from the germline segment, which might be a read error. The rearrangement joins TRBV11-3 to TRBJ2-3; D perhaps matches TRBD1 (5 bases). Germline CDR1 reads SGHNT; CDR2 reads YENEEA. This CDR3 region has 14 residues. As DNA, the CDR3 is TGTGCCAGCAGCCTAGAGCAGGGTGAAGATACGCAGTATTTT. Translation gives CASSLEQGEDTQYF.

This clonotype was recorded many times. V and J are TRBV2 and TRBJ2-2; no firm D call. V lost 6 bases and J 1 base, leaving 15 bases between the germline ends. The germline V gene encodes CDR1 SNHLY and CDR2 FYNNEI. The CDR3 has 16 residues. This CDR3 reads CASRSGPTLNTGELFF. CDR3 nucleotides: TGTGCCAGCAGGTCCGGACCGACTTTGAACACCGGGGAGCTGTTTTTT.

CDR3 nucleotides: TGTGCCAGCAGCTTCGAGACAGACAGCTCCTACAATGAGCAGTTCTTC. It specifies CASSFETDSSYNEQFF. V and J are TRBV11-2 and TRBJ2-1, with D possibly being TRBD1 (5 bases). The CDR3 is 16 residues long. CDR1 and CDR2 (germline): SGHAT, FQNNGV. V was shortened by 3 bases and J by 0 bases, with 12 bases between the two germline ends.